The source of this T cell receptor beta chain is a study of technical replicates of blood from several donors. Method: immunoSEQ multiplex PCR; TCRdb's copy keeps in-frame clones and lacks some. The data contain some 64,000 clones, less than 98% of them singletons. V was clipped by 7 bases and J by 4 bases, with 26 bases between them. CDR1 and CDR2 from the germline V gene are SGHRS and YFSETQ. This CDR3 region has 17 residues. This sequence joins TRBV5-1 and TRBJ2-5; a possible D gene is TRBD1 (6 bases). Sample: T cells isolated from PBMCs. This clonotype was sampled from a human donor in good health. DNA for the CDR3: TGCGCCAGCCACCAGTACGGGGCAGGACAGATCGGAGAGACCCAGTACTTC. Its translation is CASHQYGAGQIGETQYF.